The 24 T cell receptor beta chains below all came from one sample that was sequenced in a study of T-cell memory formation after mild COVID-19. TCRdb reprocessed the 5' RACE reads via MiXCR and lists one record per CDR3 protein. Counted here are 85,000 to 120,000 distinct CDR3 sequences, 9.5% to 15% occurring once; the ten biggest clones make up roughly 27%. Input material: PBMCs or a T cell subset sorted from them (not recorded which). These receptors all come from an adult woman who had mild COVID-19 (a few samples of this study predate the infection). Cell type and time point are not known.

The CDR3 DNA reads TGTGCCAGTAGGGGACCGAGAGAAGCTTTCTTT. The encoded protein is CASRGPREAFF. This sequence joins TRBV19 and TRBJ1-1; D perhaps matches TRBD1 (5 bases). CDR3 size: 11 residues. V lost 6 bases, J lost 8 bases, and 10 bases lay in between. In germline, CDR1 is LNHDA, CDR2 SQIVND (reference sequence). Based on the CDR3 plus reference TRBV19 and TRBJ1-1, the full variable domain is DGGITQSPKYLFRKEGQNVTLSCEQNLNHDAMYWYRQDPGQGLRLIYYSQIVNDFQKGDIAEGYSVSREKKESFPLTVTSAQKNPTAFYLCASRGPREAFFGQGTRLTVV.

There are a few counts of this clonotype. Compared with germline, one end of the junction differs, possibly owing to a read error. V usage is TRBV27 and J usage is TRBJ2-7; D may be TRBD1 (6 bases). The CDR3 consists of 14 residues. Germline assignment: CDR1 MNHEY and CDR2 SMNVEV (reference sequence). The chain's CDR3 is CASSLRGGSHEQYF. In nucleotides, the CDR3 is TGTGCCAGCAGCCTCCGTGGGGGCTCCCACGAGCAGTACTTC.

This sequence joins TRBV12-3 or TRBV12-4 and TRBJ1-2; D might be TRBD1 (5 bases). The CDR3 loop spans 17 amino acids. Trimming removed 1 base at V and 2 bases at J, with 17 bases between. CDR3 loop: CASSLESRQGWNYGYTF. As DNA, the CDR3 is TGTGCCAGCAGTTTAGAGAGTCGGCAGGGATGGAACTATGGCTACACCTTC.

The chain couples TRBV4-1 to TRBJ2-7; 7 nucleotides agree with TRBD2. CDR3 length equals 15 residues. J gave up 5 bases and V 1 base, and 8 bases lay outside the gene matches. Germline V gene lookup returns CDR1 MGHRA and CDR2 YSYEKL. Here the CDR3 reads CASSQAGRGFDEQYF. CDR3 nucleotide sequence: TGCGCCAGCAGCCAAGCGGGGAGGGGCTTCGACGAGCAGTACTTC.

This clonotype has a handful of counts. The chain links TRBV13 to TRBJ2-3; TRBD2 agrees at 7 bases. The CDR3 sequence is 17 residues long. Germline CDR1 and CDR2: PRHDT and FYEKMQ (reference sequence). The V and J ends lost 6 bases and 4 bases, in that order; junction bases with no gene match: 16. The CDR3 loop reads CASRLEGLAAYSDTQYF. CDR3 sequence (DNA): TGTGCCAGCAGACTAGAGGGCCTAGCGGCATACTCAGATACGCAGTATTTT.

The CDR3 DNA follows: TGCGCCAGCAGCCCAGACCGACAAGAAGAGACCCAGTACTTC. This translates into CASSPDRQEETQYF. The rearrangement joins TRBV5-1 to TRBJ2-5; D is undetermined. V lost 4 bases and J lost 3, with 13 bases in between. CDR1 is SGHRS, CDR2 YFSETQ, per germline. The CDR3 extends over 14 amino acids.

This clonotype was detected ten times or more. The V call is TRBV4-1, the J call TRBJ2-3; D not certain. V lost 1 base and J lost 2, with 13 bases in between. This CDR3 spans 16 amino acids. Germline values: CDR1 MGHRA, CDR2 YSYEKL. The CDR3 loop is CASSQGSVVDTDTQYF. The DNA of the CDR3 is TGCGCCAGCAGCCAAGGATCAGTGGTGGACACAGATACGCAGTATTTT.

The chain has TRBV9 and TRBJ2-7; possibly TRBD2 for D (6 bases). CDR1 and CDR2 from the germline V gene are SGDLS and YYNGEE. The CDR3 sequence is 16 residues long. V was cut by 4 bases and J by 0 bases, with 17 bases left in between. DNA for the CDR3: TGTGCCAGCAGCCCGACACTAGCCGCTAGCTCCTACGAGCAGTACTTC. This codes for CASSPTLAASSYEQYF.

The chain carries TRBV7-2 and TRBJ2-1, with 13 bases lining up with TRBD2. Germline values: CDR1 SGHTA, CDR2 FQGNSA. The CDR3 runs 19 residues. The V and J ends lost 3 bases and 3 bases, in that order; junction bases with no gene match: 11. The CDR3 nucleotides read TGTGCCAGCAGCTTCGAACCACTAGCGGGGGGGCAGGTCTACAATGAGCAGTTCTTC. This gives the protein CASSFEPLAGGQVYNEQFF.

This clonotype appeared many times. V is TRBV7-8 and J is TRBJ2-1, with TRBD2 matching over 11 bases. The CDR3 is made up of 17 amino acids. Germline V lookup: CDR1 SGHVS, CDR2 FQNEAQ. J gave up 4 bases and V 2 bases, and 7 bases lay outside the gene matches. In DNA, the CDR3 is TGTGCCAGCAGCTTAAGACCACTAGCGGGAGCATACAATGAGCAGTTCTTC. This gives the protein CASSLRPLAGAYNEQFF.

This chain links TRBV7-9 with TRBJ2-3, with D unresolved. The germline V gene has CDR1 SEHNR and CDR2 FQNEAQ (reference sequence). The V and J ends lost 4 bases and 0 bases respectively, with 8 bases between them. The CDR3 is made up of 14 amino acids. CDR3 DNA sequence: TGTGCCAGCAGCTCCTTGGGGAGCACAGATACGCAGTATTTT. Encoded protein: CASSSLGSTDTQYF.

The chain employs TRBV20-1 and TRBJ2-7; 8 bases map to TRBD1. Germline trimming cut 4 bases from V and 3 bases from J; bases unmatched to any gene: 5. Germline V gives CDR1 DFQATT, CDR2 SNEGSKA (reference sequence). The CDR3 runs to 13 residues. This chain's CDR3 is CSATGQAIYEQYF. As DNA, the CDR3 is TGCAGTGCTACGGGACAGGCCATCTACGAGCAGTACTTC.

This clonotype was counted a few times. CDR3 region: CASSLVLGGRAQYF. The CDR3 nucleotides read TGTGCCAGCAGCTTAGTTCTGGGCGGTCGAGCACAGTACTTC. This chain joins TRBV7-6 and TRBJ2-7; unclear D gene. CDR3 size: 14 residues. CDR1 is SGHVS and CDR2 is FNYEAQ in the germline V gene. Trimming removed 1 base at V and 10 bases at J, with 17 bases between. The full variable domain, rest sourced from reference TRBV7-6 and TRBJ2-7, is GAGVSQSPRYKVTKRGQDVALRCDPISGHVSLYWYRQALGQGPEFLTYFNYEAQQDKSGLPNDRFSAERPEGSISTLTIQRTEQRDSAMYRCASSLVLGGRAQYFGPGTRLTVT.

This clonotype was seen a handful of times. The chain joins TRBV7-9 to TRBJ1-1; D uncertain. Trimming removed 1 base from V and 5 bases from J, with 5 bases in between. Per germline, CDR1 SEHNR and CDR2 FQNEAQ (reference sequence). There are 12 residues in the CDR3. This CDR3 is CASSLGPTEAFF. CDR3 sequence (DNA): TGTGCCAGCAGCTTAGGGCCAACTGAAGCTTTCTTT.

This chain connects TRBV4-2 to TRBJ2-7; D gene unclear. V was shortened by 8 bases and J by 0 bases, with 8 bases between the two germline ends. There are 12 residues in the CDR3. CDR1 LGHNA and CDR2 YNFKEQ come from the germline V gene. The CDR3: CASGGNSYEQYF. CDR3 in DNA: TGTGCCAGCGGTGGGAACTCCTACGAGCAGTACTTC.

This chain uses TRBV6-2 or TRBV6-3 with TRBJ2-5; 13 bases align to TRBD2. CDR1 and CDR2 (germline): MNHEY, SVGEGT. This CDR3 is 17 amino acids long. Trimming took 4 bases from V and 3 from J; bases not matched to a gene: 8. CDR3 sequence: CASSSTSGGVFKETQYF. CDR3 DNA: TGTGCCAGCAGTTCCACTAGCGGGGGGGTCTTCAAAGAGACCCAGTACTTC.

The chain couples TRBV7-8 to TRBJ2-2, with TRBD2 matching 15 bases. This CDR3 is 17 amino acids long. Germline V gives CDR1 SGHVS, CDR2 FQNEAQ. V lost 5 bases, J lost 7 bases, and 8 bases stayed unmatched. The CDR3 reads CASSPRTSGGAYGELFF. The CDR3 DNA follows: TGTGCCAGCAGCCCAAGGACTAGCGGGGGGGCCTACGGGGAGCTGTTTTTT.

This clonotype was seen a few times. J is TRBJ2-1 and V is TRBV29-1, with TRBD2 identical over 12 bases. The germline V gene encodes CDR1 SQVTM and CDR2 ANQGSEA. Losses at the gene ends were 3 bases for V and 3 bases for J; bases not matched to a gene: 15. This CDR3 spans 19 amino acids. The DNA for the CDR3 is TGCAGCGTTGACCGGTTTGGGCTAGCGGGAGGGTTAGACTACAATGAGCAGTTCTTC. It translates to CSVDRFGLAGGLDYNEQFF.

J is TRBJ2-3 and V is TRBV7-6; the D gene is possibly TRBD2 (5 bases). The germline V gene has CDR1 SGHVS and CDR2 FNYEAQ. Trimming removed 1 base at V and 6 bases at J, with 11 bases between. The CDR3 is 14 residues long. The CDR3 loop reads CASSLEQWEDTQYF. Here the CDR3 DNA reads TGTGCCAGCAGCTTAGAACAATGGGAGGATACGCAGTATTTT.

Ten or more counts support this clonotype. One end of the junction fails to match germline, which may point to a read error. The genes are TRBV29-1 and TRBJ2-3; D perhaps matches TRBD2 (5 bases). The germline gives CDR1 SQVTM, CDR2 ANQGSEA. The CDR3 covers 14 residues. In DNA form, the CDR3 reads TGCAGCGCTGAACGGGGATACGGCACAGATACGCAGTATTTT. This encodes CSAERGYGTDTQYF.

This clonotype has a handful of counts. V gene TRBV7-6 combines with J gene TRBJ2-2; TRBD1 is a possible D gene (5 bases). V gave up 0 bases and J gave up 5 bases, with 16 bases separating them. Per germline, CDR1 SGHVS and CDR2 FNYEAQ. This CDR3 has 17 residues. CDR3 DNA: TGTGCCAGCAGCTTAGCGAGCAGGGAAGCCGTGACCGGGGAGCTGTTTTTT. Encoded protein: CASSLASREAVTGELFF.

This clonotype has just a few counts. The chain joins TRBV4-3 to TRBJ1-6; TRBD1 is a possible D gene (5 bases). The CDR3 extends over 14 amino acids. The germline gives CDR1 LGHNA, CDR2 YSLEER. V lost 0 bases to trimming and J lost 8 bases, with 8 bases between them. In DNA, the CDR3 is TGCGCCAGCAGCCAAGATGCGGGGGATTCACCCCTCCACTTT. It is translated as CASSQDAGDSPLHF.

CDR3 region: CASSESGVIPYEQYF. The CDR3 DNA reads TGTGCCAGCAGTGAATCAGGGGTGATCCCCTACGAGCAGTACTTC. The J gene is TRBJ2-7, the V gene TRBV25-1; D is perhaps TRBD1 (6 bases). Germline CDR1 MGHDK, CDR2 SYGVNS. This CDR3 region has 15 residues. V lost 1 base to trimming and J lost 2 bases, with 12 bases between them.

This clonotype occurred a few times. The chain uses TRBV11-2 and TRBJ1-1, with D unresolved. Germline CDR1 and CDR2: SGHAT and FQNNGV. The V and J ends lost 4 bases and 4 bases respectively, with 10 bases between them. CDR3 size: 13 residues. The CDR3 loop reads CASSSGISTEAFF. The DNA of the CDR3 is TGTGCCAGCAGCTCCGGGATCAGCACTGAAGCTTTCTTT.